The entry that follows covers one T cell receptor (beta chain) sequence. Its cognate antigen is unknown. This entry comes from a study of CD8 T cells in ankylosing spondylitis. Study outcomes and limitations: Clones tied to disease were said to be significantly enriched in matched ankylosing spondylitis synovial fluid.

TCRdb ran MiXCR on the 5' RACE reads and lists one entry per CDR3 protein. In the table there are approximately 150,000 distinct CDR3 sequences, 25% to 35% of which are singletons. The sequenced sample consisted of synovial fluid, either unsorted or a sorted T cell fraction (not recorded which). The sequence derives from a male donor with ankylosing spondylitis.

CDR3 sequence: CASSLGVDQPQHF. The CDR3, as DNA: TGTGCCAGCAGCTTAGGGGTGGATCAGCCCCAGCATTTT. V gene TRBV7-6 combines with J gene TRBJ1-5; D is uncertain. The CDR3 contains 13 residues. The V gene lost 1 base and the J gene lost 5 bases, with 6 bases spanning the gap. Germline V gives CDR1 SGHVS, CDR2 FNYEAQ.